This record covers a single T cell receptor beta chain. Its antigen remains unknown. The table came from immunoSEQ multiplex PCR; TCRdb's copy has only in-frame clones and leaves some out. The table has roughly 2.1 million clones, 93% seen once. The germline V gene has CDR1 SEHNR and CDR2 FQNEAQ (reference sequence). V lost 2 bases to trimming and J lost 0 bases, with 10 bases between them. The CDR3 has 15 amino acids. This record comes from a study of shared clonotypes between healthy human individuals. Study results and caveats: Read depth was anticipated to influence clonotype sharing among donors. The study found lower generation probabilities in non-shared clonotypes than in those shared by all four donors. Since donors were few, the genetic and exposure-history diversity represented was limited.

It was CD45RO-negative cells, positively selected for CCR7, that made up naive CD8 cells, with terminally differentiated effector memory CD45RA+ cells excluded. All the donors were Caucasian adults who lived in Nashville, Tennessee. Sequencing used naive CD8+ T cells from PBMCs. This sequence joins TRBV7-9 and TRBJ1-1; unclear D gene. The TCR comes from a man younger than 30 in good health. Some clones in this sample may be carry-over from other donors' samples. The CDR3 coding sequence is TGTGCCAGCAGCTTATCAGCGGGTTTGAACACTGAAGCTTTCTTT. Translation: CASSLSAGLNTEAFF.